A single sample gave rise to the 20 T cell receptor beta chains below, sequenced in a study of CD8 T cells in ankylosing spondylitis. Study results and caveats: Ankylosing spondylitis blood appeared to carry a characteristic TCR beta motif of several highly homologous variants.

These receptors have no identified antigens. Each CDR3 protein is one row after TCRdb ran MiXCR on the 5' RACE reads. The table lists under 950,000 distinct CDR3 sequences, around 20% of them singletons. The sequencing input was blood, either unsorted or a sorted T cell fraction (not recorded which). These receptors were obtained from a male donor with ankylosing spondylitis.

This clonotype appeared a few times. The V and J genes are TRBV2 and TRBJ2-7, with 9 bases that match TRBD1. V lost 6 bases and J lost 3; bases outside the gene matches: 6. In germline, CDR1 is SNHLY, CDR2 FYNNEI. The CDR3 runs 14 residues. The CDR3 here is CASRTDRGGYEQYF. The DNA for the CDR3 is TGTGCCAGCAGAACAGACAGGGGGGGCTACGAGCAGTACTTC. Full variable domain (rest looked up from reference TRBV2 and TRBJ2-7): EPEVTQTPSHQVTQMGQEVILRCVPISNHLYFYWYRQILGQKVEFLVSFYNNEISEKSEIFDDQFSVERPDGSNFTLKIRSTKLEDSAMYFCASRTDRGGYEQYFGPGTRLTVT.

J is TRBJ2-7 and V is TRBV7-3; D is possibly TRBD1 or TRBD2 (5 bases each). Trimming cost V 2 bases and J 3 bases, with 11 bases left between them. The germline V gene encodes CDR1 SGHTA and CDR2 FQGTGA. There are 14 residues in the CDR3. The CDR3 DNA follows: TGTGCCAGCAGCTTAGGGGACGGCCTCTACGAGCAGTACTTC. Its translation: CASSLGDGLYEQYF.

The genes are TRBV4-1 and TRBJ2-1; D is unclear. The ends were cut back, 0 bases at V and 0 bases at J, with 12 bases in the middle. CDR3 length equals 17 residues. CDR1 and CDR2 (germline): MGHRA, YSYEKL. This chain's CDR3 is CASSQDWTLPSYNEQFF. The DNA for the CDR3 is TGCGCCAGCAGCCAAGACTGGACCCTTCCCTCCTACAATGAGCAGTTCTTC.

The chain couples TRBV4-1 to TRBJ2-7; D could derive from TRBD1 or TRBD2 (6 bases each). V lost 0 bases, J lost 2 bases, and 17 bases lay in between. The germline gives CDR1 MGHRA, CDR2 YSYEKL. CDR3 length: 17 residues. Here the CDR3 DNA reads TGCGCCAGCAGCCAAGAAGGGGGGTGGGACGGGACCTACGAGCAGTACTTC. It yields the protein CASSQEGGWDGTYEQYF.

The chain uses TRBV2 and TRBJ1-1; D is ambiguous. Trimming took 2 bases from V and 2 from J, leaving 9 bases between them. Germline lookup yields CDR1 SNHLY and CDR2 FYNNEI. The CDR3 is 14 residues long. The chain's CDR3 is CASSELGGNTEAFF. CDR3 DNA: TGTGCCAGCAGTGAACTGGGCGGAAACACTGAAGCTTTCTTT.

This clonotype was counted only a few times. The V and J genes are TRBV3-1 and TRBJ2-7, with no clear D. CDR1 and CDR2 (germline): LGHDT, YNNKEL (reference sequence). Trimming stripped 4 bases from V and 11 bases from J, with 6 bases between. CDR3 length: 9 amino acids. The CDR3 sequence: CASSRAEYF. The CDR3 region has the DNA TGTGCCAGCAGCCGGGCCGAGTACTTC.

The rearrangement uses TRBV10-3 and TRBJ2-3; 9 nucleotides agree with TRBD1. V lost 8 bases and J lost 3; bases outside the gene matches: 9. Per the germline V gene, CDR1 is ENHRY and CDR2 is SYGVKD. This CDR3 contains 15 residues. The CDR3 reads CAIGTGFGGTDTQYF. DNA of the CDR3: TGTGCCATCGGGACAGGGTTTGGTGGTACAGATACGCAGTATTTT.

This clonotype was seen a few times. J is TRBJ1-5 and V is TRBV7-8, with 10 bases identical to TRBD1. This CDR3 comprises 14 residues. V gave up 3 bases and J gave up 7 bases; unmatched junction bases: 3. Germline assignment: CDR1 SGHVS and CDR2 FQNEAQ. CDR3 DNA sequence: TGTGCCAGCAGCTTGGACAGGGGGTGGCAGCCCCAGCATTTT. Encoded protein: CASSLDRGWQPQHF.

This CDR3 is CASTITSGAYNEQFF. CDR3 coding DNA: TGTGCCAGCACCATTACTAGCGGGGCTTACAATGAGCAGTTCTTC. This chain links TRBV2 with TRBJ2-1, with 10 bases that match TRBD2. V shed 7 bases and J 4 bases; nucleotides not matched to a gene: 7. Germline values: CDR1 SNHLY, CDR2 FYNNEI. CDR3 size: 15 residues.

This clonotype was found a few times. In DNA, the CDR3 is TGTGCCAGCAGCTTGAGGCTTGAGCAGTTCTTC. Translating it yields CASSLRLEQFF. The J gene is TRBJ2-1, the V gene TRBV13; no clear D gene. The CDR3 extends over 11 amino acids. Trimming took 3 bases from V and 9 from J, leaving 6 bases between them. Per the germline V gene, CDR1 is PRHDT and CDR2 is FYEKMQ (reference sequence).

The chain employs TRBV20-1 and TRBJ2-3, with 8 bases lining up with TRBD2. CDR3 length: 12 residues. V was pared by 7 bases and J by 3 bases, with 3 bases of the junction left unmatched. Germline CDR1 and CDR2: DFQATT and SNEGSKA (reference sequence). DNA for the CDR3: TGCAGTGGGAAGCGGGGGACAGATACGCAGTATTTT. It translates to CSGKRGTDTQYF.

This clonotype turned up a few times. The chain recombines TRBV24-1 with TRBJ2-1, with 10 bases identical to TRBD2. Germline lookup yields CDR1 KGHDR and CDR2 SFDVKD. J lost 7 bases, V lost 9 bases, and 5 bases had no gene match. The CDR3 has 13 amino acids. The CDR3 nucleotides are TGTGCCACCGGCCTAGCGGGAGAGAATGAGCAGTTCTTC. Translating gives CATGLAGENEQFF.

J is TRBJ1-5 and V is TRBV6-5; a possible D gene is TRBD1 (5 bases). The CDR3 loop spans 14 amino acids. The V gene's germline CDR1 is MNHEY and CDR2 SVGAGI. With 1 base removed from V and 8 bases from J, the gap between germline ends came to 12 bases. The CDR3 loop is CASSYWDRHKPQHF. In nucleotides, the CDR3 is TGTGCCAGCAGTTACTGGGACCGTCACAAGCCCCAGCATTTT.

This chain uses TRBV5-1 with TRBJ2-3, with TRBD2 matching over 11 bases. This CDR3 comprises 18 residues. The ends lost 3 bases at V and 3 bases at J; junction bases unmatched: 12. Germline values: CDR1 SGHRS, CDR2 YFSETQ. The CDR3 is CASSSVSAASGGTDTQYF. In nucleotides, the CDR3 is TGCGCCAGCAGCTCCGTCTCGGCGGCTAGCGGGGGGACAGATACGCAGTATTTT.

This chain connects TRBV11-2 to TRBJ1-6; TRBD1 might be the D (6 bases). CDR3 length: 15 amino acids. Germline assignment: CDR1 SGHAT and CDR2 FQNNGV. V was trimmed by 5 bases and J by 3 bases, leaving 11 bases between them. The CDR3 sequence is CASSMDRRYNSPLHF. CDR3 nucleotides: TGTGCCAGCAGCATGGACAGACGCTATAATTCACCCCTCCACTTT.

This clonotype was counted between two and nine times. V gene TRBV10-3 combines with J gene TRBJ2-1, with 11 positions matching TRBD2. The ends lost 5 bases at V and 7 bases at J; junction bases unmatched: 7. There are 15 residues in the CDR3. The V gene's germline CDR1 is ENHRY and CDR2 SYGVKD. CDR3 loop: CAISPGTSGSNEQFF. The CDR3 DNA is TGTGCCATCAGTCCCGGGACTAGCGGAAGTAATGAGCAGTTCTTC.

This clonotype has just a few counts. The junction shows a germline mismatch at one end, possibly a read error. The rearrangement joins TRBV3-1 to TRBJ2-1; D perhaps matches TRBD2 (6 bases). This CDR3 has 12 residues. Germline lookup yields CDR1 LGHDT and CDR2 YNNKEL (reference sequence). CDR3 amino acids: CASSQASRERFF. The CDR3 DNA follows: TGTGCCAGCAGCCAAGCTAGCCGGGAGCGGTTCTTC.

This clonotype appeared many times. The V gene is TRBV12-3 or TRBV12-4, the J gene TRBJ2-7; the D is unclear. CDR3 length: 12 residues. With 5 bases removed from V and 3 bases from J, the gap between germline ends came to 8 bases. The chain's CDR3 is CASSPRLYEQYF. The DNA for the CDR3 is TGTGCCAGCAGTCCGCGGCTCTACGAGCAGTACTTC.

This clonotype has only a few counts. V usage is TRBV6-5 and J usage is TRBJ1-5; no clear D gene. Germline lookup yields CDR1 MNHEY and CDR2 SVGAGI. This CDR3 has 13 amino acids. V was cut by 0 bases and J by 6 bases, with 6 bases left in between. The CDR3 region is CASSYSQSQPQHF. CDR3 sequence (DNA): TGTGCCAGCAGTTACTCACAGTCTCAGCCCCAGCATTTT.

This clonotype has just a few counts. This chain connects TRBV12-3 or TRBV12-4 to TRBJ1-5; 7 bases are a match to TRBD1. This CDR3 region has 16 residues. Trimming took 4 bases from V and 2 from J; bases not matched to a gene: 8. The CDR3 loop is CASSSQGGGGNQPQHF. DNA for the CDR3: TGTGCCAGCAGTTCCCAGGGAGGGGGCGGCAATCAGCCCCAGCATTTT.